This T cell receptor beta chain was identified in a study of regulatory T cells in long-lasting Graves disease. Regarding the study as a whole: New patients shared 800 to 1,000 public clonotypes, fewer than the roughly 2,600 shared by persistent patients.

Time point given: newly diagnosed GD, antithyroid drugs for less than 3 months. TCR sequences were obtained from RNA taken from PBMCs. An endocrinology unit in Xi'an, China, supplied the patients. This clonotype was picked up many times. The target antigen is unknown. Relying on iRepertoire HTBI primers and Arm-PCR of CDR3 regions, the team built TCR beta libraries. TCRdb analysed the multiplex PCR reads with MiXCR anew, one entry per CDR3 protein. The sample has fewer than 350,000 distinct CDR3 sequences; over 15% are singletons. The source is a female donor with Graves disease. The source material was peripheral blood mononuclear cells (PBMCs), sampled at new diagnosis, from a patient treated with antithyroid drugs.

Written as DNA, the CDR3 is TGTGCCAGCAGGAAGACAGAAGCTAACTATGGCTACACCTTC. Translated, it gives CASRKTEANYGYTF. The chain carries TRBV6-1 and TRBJ1-2; D is perhaps TRBD1 (5 bases). Germline assignment: CDR1 MNHNS and CDR2 SASEGT. V gave up 6 bases and J gave up 0 bases, with 11 bases separating them. The CDR3 is 14 residues long.